Listed here are 16 T cell receptor beta chains from one sample, sequenced in a study of cytomegalovirus exposure and HLA in healthy donors. The study ran its PCR with 60 Vbeta and 13 Jbeta primers. The assay was immunoSEQ multiplex PCR, and TCRdb's table has in-frame clones only and misses some. The sample carries around 100,000 clones, over 75% recorded once. Input material: PBMCs. The source of these receptors is a woman in her 30s in good health and CMV-seropositive.

The V and J genes are TRBV27 and TRBJ1-2; 7 bases line up with TRBD1. The CDR3 loop spans 16 amino acids. V shed 5 bases, J shed 2 bases, and the junction held 11 bases outside the gene matches. Germline CDR1 MNHEY, CDR2 SMNVEV (reference sequence). In DNA, the CDR3 is TGTGCCAGCAGTCCATCTACAGGGGAAGTGAACTATGGCTACACCTTC. Translated: CASSPSTGEVNYGYTF.

This clone was seen only once. The chain joins TRBV5-4 to TRBJ2-1; D call uncertain. The germline V gene encodes CDR1 SGHNT and CDR2 YYREEE (reference sequence). Trimming pared 2 bases from V and 6 bases from J, leaving 6 bases between. The CDR3 sequence is 12 residues long. The CDR3, as DNA: TGTGCCAGCAGCTTTAGTAGCAATGAGCAGTTCTTC. Its protein product is CASSFSSNEQFF.

This clone has only one observation. The rearrangement uses TRBV28 and TRBJ1-1, with D maybe TRBD1 (5 bases). Germline-derived CDR1 and CDR2 are MDHEN and SYDVKM. The CDR3 has 14 amino acids. V lost 7 bases and J 0 bases, leaving 12 bases between the germline ends. Written as DNA, the CDR3 is TGTGCCAGCACCCGCGGGACCTTGAACACTGAAGCTTTCTTT. This gives the protein CASTRGTLNTEAFF.

This rearrangement joins TRBV27 to TRBJ2-1, with TRBD2 matching 15 bases. From germline, CDR1 is MNHEY and CDR2 SMNVEV (reference sequence). The CDR3 consists of 20 residues. Trimming removed 4 bases from V and 3 bases from J; junction bases left unmatched: 13. The CDR3 DNA reads as TGTGCCAGCAGTTCTACCGAGGGACTAGCGGGGGGCTCCCTCTACAATGAGCAGTTCTTC. Its translation is CASSSTEGLAGGSLYNEQFF.

This chain links TRBV6-1 with TRBJ1-2; D may be TRBD1 (5 bases). V gave up 7 bases and J gave up 5 bases, with 14 bases separating them. CDR1 MNHNS and CDR2 SASEGT come from the germline V gene. The CDR3 has 13 amino acids. The CDR3 DNA follows: TGTGCCAGCACCTGGACAAAAAGATATGGCTACACCTTC. This gives the protein CASTWTKRYGYTF.

Worth noting for this clone: Other DNA sequences of this sample code for an identical CDR3. The chain is built from TRBV6-1 and TRBJ2-7, with a weak D call TRBD1 (6 bases). The CDR3 has 14 amino acids. V lost 4 bases to trimming and J lost 7 bases, with 17 bases between them. The germline CDR1 and CDR2 sequences are MNHNS and SASEGT. The CDR3, as DNA: TGTGCCAGCAGTGCGGGGCAGGGGTTACGGGAGCAGTACTTC. This sequence encodes CASSAGQGLREQYF.

This rearrangement joins TRBV27 to TRBJ1-5; tentative D call: TRBD1 (5 bases). The CDR3 extends over 14 amino acids. From germline, CDR1 is MNHEY and CDR2 SMNVEV (reference sequence). Trimming removed 4 bases from V and 0 bases from J, with 7 bases in between. The DNA for the CDR3 is TGTGCCAGCAGTTACGGGGGTAGCAATCAGCCCCAGCATTTT. Translating it yields CASSYGGSNQPQHF.

The chain has TRBV6-1 and TRBJ1-1; TRBD1 matches 8 bases. This CDR3 contains 15 residues. V shed 1 base, J shed 11 bases, and the junction held 12 bases outside the gene matches. In germline, CDR1 is MNHNS, CDR2 SASEGT. CDR3 residues: CASSEGVGTGLLAFF. The CDR3 region has the DNA TGTGCCAGCAGTGAAGGTGTCGGGACAGGCCTGTTGGCTTTCTTT.

The chain employs TRBV7-2 and TRBJ1-2; 8 positions match TRBD1. The CDR3 length is 14 residues. CDR1 and CDR2 (germline): SGHTA, FQGNSA. Trimming took 1 base from V and 7 from J; bases not matched to a gene: 5. This CDR3 reads CASSLDSRGLGYTF. CDR3 DNA sequence: TGTGCCAGCAGCTTAGATAGCAGGGGGCTTGGCTACACCTTC.

The chain links TRBV25-1 to TRBJ2-3; D is undetermined. Germline assignment: CDR1 MGHDK and CDR2 SYGVNS. This CDR3 region has 14 residues. V was trimmed by 3 bases and J by 1 base, leaving 8 bases between them. In DNA form, the CDR3 reads TGTGCCAGCAGTGAGCGTTCTGGCACAGATACGCAGTATTTT. It is translated as CASSERSGTDTQYF.

V usage is TRBV30 and J usage is TRBJ2-4; 7 bases are a match to TRBD1. The CDR3 sequence is 13 residues long. V shed 2 bases, J shed 8 bases, and the junction held 6 bases outside the gene matches. Germline V gives CDR1 GTSNPN, CDR2 SVGIG (reference sequence). The chain's CDR3 is CAWSTGVEDIQYF. The DNA for the CDR3 is TGTGCCTGGAGTACAGGGGTTGAGGACATTCAGTACTTC.

The chain uses TRBV13 and TRBJ1-1; D is ambiguous. There are 12 residues in the CDR3. Germline V gene lookup returns CDR1 PRHDT and CDR2 FYEKMQ (reference sequence). Trimming stripped 8 bases from V and 1 base from J, with 8 bases between. The DNA of the CDR3 is TGTGCCAGCTACCTCAGGAACACTGAAGCTTTCTTT. It specifies CASYLRNTEAFF.

V gene TRBV6-5 combines with J gene TRBJ2-7; D may be TRBD1 (5 bases). Deletions cut 0 bases from V and 0 bases from J, with 6 bases between. Looked up from germline, CDR1 is MNHEY and CDR2 is SVGAGI. The CDR3 has 14 amino acids. The CDR3 DNA sequence: TGTGCCAGCAGTTACTCGACAGACTCCTACGAGCAGTACTTC. Amino acids: CASSYSTDSYEQYF.

J is TRBJ2-7 and V is TRBV7-9, with D uncertain. The germline V gene has CDR1 SEHNR and CDR2 FQNEAQ (reference sequence). V dropped 3 bases and J dropped 6 bases, with 6 bases sitting between them. This CDR3 comprises 11 residues. DNA for the CDR3: TGTGCCAGCAGCTTCGGGTCCGAGCAGTACTTC. Translated, it gives CASSFGSEQYF.

The J gene is TRBJ1-3, the V gene TRBV25-1; D possibly corresponds to TRBD1 (5 bases). Per germline, CDR1 MGHDK and CDR2 SYGVNS. The CDR3 contains 14 residues. V dropped 6 bases and J dropped 5 bases, with 14 bases sitting between them. CDR3 residues: CASRPRERRNTIYF. CDR3 sequence (DNA): TGTGCCAGCAGGCCCAGGGAACGGCGAAACACCATATATTTT.

V usage is TRBV27 and J usage is TRBJ2-5, with 13 positions matching TRBD2. Unmatched junction bases numbered 8, after V lost 8 bases and J lost 5 bases. This CDR3 contains 15 residues. Germline CDR1 is MNHEY and CDR2 is SMNVEV (reference sequence). CDR3 amino acids: CASAEGLAGVETQYF. The CDR3 DNA follows: TGTGCCAGCGCAGAAGGACTAGCGGGAGTGGAGACCCAGTACTTC.